These 5 T cell receptor beta chains were sequenced from one sample in a study of T cell repertoires in cytomegalovirus infection. TCRdb processed the reads anew with MiXCR; each CDR3 protein has one entry. Among some 700,000 distinct CDR3 sequences, around a third were seen once, and the ten largest hold 15% to 20%. No antigen has been identified for these receptors. The material was cultured PBMCs, obtained from culture after CMV antigen stimulation. Source of these receptors: a human donor in good health (CMV status not recorded). Some clones in this sample may be carry-over from other donors' samples.

The DNA for the CDR3 is TGTGCCAGCTCACCCTCTTGGGACAGACAAGAGACCCAGTACTTC. Translating it yields CASSPSWDRQETQYF. V usage is TRBV18 and J usage is TRBJ2-5; 7 bases agree with TRBD1. CDR1 and CDR2 from the germline V gene are KGHSH and LQKENI. V shed 3 bases and J 2 bases; nucleotides not matched to a gene: 6. CDR3 size: 15 residues.

This clonotype was picked up many times. The genes are TRBV6-1 and TRBJ1-3; D is uncertain. With 2 bases removed from V and 0 bases from J, the gap between germline ends came to 14 bases. The CDR3 sequence is 17 residues long. Germline V gene data show CDR1 as MNHNS and CDR2 as SASEGT. The CDR3 region has the DNA TGTGCCAGCAGTGAACTGTTTCTGGACTACTCTGGAAACACCATATATTTT. This sequence encodes CASSELFLDYSGNTIYF.

V gene TRBV6-6 combines with J gene TRBJ2-3, with a tentative D call TRBD2 (6 bases). Germline CDR1 MNHNY, CDR2 SVGAGI (reference sequence). The length of the CDR3 is 13 residues. Trimming removed 10 bases from V and 3 bases from J, with 14 bases in between. DNA for the CDR3: TGTGCCACCCTCACCGGGAGTACAGATACGCAGTATTTT. Protein product: CATLTGSTDTQYF.

This clonotype occurred a few times. The genes are TRBV15 and TRBJ2-3, with a weak D call TRBD1 (5 bases). V was cut by 9 bases and J by 2 bases, with 18 bases left in between. This CDR3 comprises 15 residues. The germline V gene encodes CDR1 LNHNV and CDR2 YYDKDF (reference sequence). CDR3 coding DNA: TGTGCCACGTCCTGGAGCAGGGTTTACACAGATACGCAGTATTTT. It translates to CATSWSRVYTDTQYF.

The table lists this clonotype with a few counts. This chain links TRBV5-4 with TRBJ2-5, with D maybe TRBD2 (6 bases). The CDR3 has 15 amino acids. Trimming took 1 base from V and 1 from J, leaving 11 bases between them. The V gene's germline CDR1 is SGHNT and CDR2 YYREEE (reference sequence). Here the CDR3 reads CASSLRDGSQETQYF. As DNA, the CDR3 is TGTGCCAGCAGCTTGCGGGACGGGAGCCAAGAGACCCAGTACTTC. The whole variable domain, remainder taken from reference TRBV5-4 and TRBJ2-5, is ETGVTQSPTHLIKTRGQQVTLRCSSQSGHNTVSWYQQALGQGPQFIFQYYREEENGRGNFPPRFSGLQFPNYSSELNVNALELDDSALYLCASSLRDGSQETQYFGPGTRLLVL.